These T cell receptor beta chains were read from a single sample in a study of beta chain features in type 1 diabetes. The assay was immunoSEQ multiplex PCR, and TCRdb's table has in-frame clones only and misses some. Here the sample spans some 44,000 clones, 66% being singletons. The sequencing sample was made of Tregs from blood. These receptors originate from a woman between 18 and 29 years old with type 1 diabetes. Both conserved end residues are part of each CDR3. A D gene is named only where the DNA matches it firmly. Rows give clone size only sometimes, using once, few, many, or a class for an expanded clone.

TRBJ2-1,few,-,TRBV5-4,CASSLVPRGAYNEQFF,TGTGCCAGCAGCTTGGTACCTCGCGGGGCATACAATGAGCAGTTCTTC
TRBJ2-4,few,-,TRBV28,CASSTRSRPRGIQYF,TGTGCCAGCAGCACGCGGTCCCGGCCGCGGGGCATTCAGTACTTC
TRBJ2-1,-,TRBD1,TRBV29-1,CSVRTGGLYNEQFF,TGCAGCGTCCGGACAGGGGGACTCTACAATGAGCAGTTCTTC
TRBJ1-6,-,-,TRBV9,CASSGNERGISPLHF,TGTGCCAGCAGCGGGAACGAGAGGGGGATTTCACCCCTCCACTTT
TRBJ1-2,-,TRBD1,TRBV10-3,CAISESGTGSYGYTF,TGTGCCATCAGTGAGTCTGGGACAGGGAGCTATGGCTACACCTTC
TRBJ2-1,-,TRBD1,TRBV2,CASRRQGADEQFF,TGTGCCAGCAGAAGACAGGGGGCGGATGAGCAGTTCTTC
TRBJ2-3,-,TRBD2,TRBV29-1,CSVGLGSTDTQYF,TGCAGCGTGGGACTAGGGAGCACAGATACGCAGTATTTT
TRBJ2-1,few,-,TRBV6-1,CASSVRGTIYNEQFF,TGTGCCAGCAGTGTGAGGGGGACTATCTACAATGAGCAGTTCTTC
TRBJ2-7,few,TRBD1,TRBV25-1,CASSEYRGQSSYEQYF,TGTGCCAGCAGTGAATATAGGGGACAGTCCTCCTACGAGCAGTACTTC
TRBJ2-7,once,-,TRBV18,CASSPYRDYEQYF,TGTGCCAGCTCGCCCTACAGGGACTACGAGCAGTACTTC
TRBJ2-7,-,-,TRBV5-4,CASSHPTESYEQYF,TGTGCCAGCAGCCATCCGACAGAGAGCTACGAGCAGTACTTC
TRBJ2-3,-,-,TRBV6-5,CASSGLADSHTQYF,TGTGCCAGCAGTGGACTGGCGGATTCGCATACGCAGTATTTT
TRBJ2-7,few,-,TRBV10-3,CASADSLTYEQYF,TGTGCCAGCGCGGACAGCCTAACCTACGAGCAGTACTTC
TRBJ2-5,-,-,TRBV5-1,CASSLASGQETQYF,TGCGCCAGCAGCTTGGCATCGGGTCAAGAGACCCAGTACTTC
TRBJ1-2,-,-,TRBV6-6,CASSKDMYGYTF,TGTGCCAGCAGTAAGGACATGTATGGCTACACCTTC
TRBJ1-5,-,-,TRBV6-5,CASSHPQQPQHF,TGTGCCAGCAGTCACCCCCAGCAGCCCCAGCATTTT
TRBJ2-1,-,TRBD1,TRBV27,CASSSGQFNEQFF,TGTGCCAGCAGTTCGGGACAGTTCAATGAGCAGTTCTTC
TRBJ2-7,-,TRBD2,TRBV9,CASSPGLAGYEQYF,TGTGCCAGCAGCCCCGGACTAGCCGGTTACGAGCAGTACTTC
TRBJ1-1,-,TRBD1,TRBV7-9,CATRQGVNTEAFF,TGTGCCACCCGACAGGGGGTGAACACTGAAGCTTTCTTT
TRBJ2-7,-,TRBD1,TRBV5-1,CASSRWAGGDEQYF,TGCGCCAGCAGCCGGTGGGCAGGGGGCGACGAGCAGTACTTC
TRBJ2-5,-,TRBD1,TRBV5-6,CASSPGTGPGKTQYF,TGTGCCAGCAGCCCTGGGACAGGCCCCGGGAAGACCCAGTACTTC
TRBJ2-7,-,-,TRBV5-4,CASSASLSVYEQYF,TGTGCCAGCAGCGCCTCTCTATCCGTTTACGAGCAGTACTTC
TRBJ2-2,-,TRBD2,TRBV2,CASSIAGEGAGELFF,TGTGCCAGCAGTATAGCGGGAGAAGGGGCCGGGGAGCTGTTTTTT
TRBJ1-2,-,TRBD1,TRBV7-2,CASSLGTGINYGYTF,TGTGCCAGCAGCTTAGGGACAGGGATTAACTATGGCTACACCTTC
TRBJ2-1,-,TRBD2,TRBV2,CASSEGLAGLLF,TGTGCCAGCAGTGAGGGACTAGCGGGGTTGCTCTTC
TRBJ2-1,-,-,TRBV7-2,CASSSPRDMQFF,TGTGCCAGCAGCTCACCGCGGGATATGCAGTTCTTC
TRBJ1-1,-,-,TRBV5-1,CASFGSDGTEAFF,TGCGCCAGCTTCGGGAGTGATGGCACTGAAGCTTTCTTT
TRBJ2-3,-,TRBD1,TRBV6-5,CASSLGQSTDTQYF,TGTGCCAGCAGTCTGGGACAGTCCACAGATACGCAGTATTTT
TRBJ2-6,-,-,TRBV29-1,CSVFLESRGANVLTF,TGCAGCGTTTTCCTAGAGTCCCGGGGGGCCAACGTCCTGACTTTC
TRBJ1-5,-,-,TRBV6-6,CASSYPPQGPAQHF,TGTGCCAGCAGTTACCCCCCACAGGGTCCAGCCCAGCATTTT
TRBJ1-6,few,TRBD1,TRBV7-8,CASSLAGTENSPLHF,TGTGCCAGCAGCTTAGCCGGGACAGAAAATTCACCCCTCCACTTT
TRBJ1-2,-,-,TRBV27,CASSLFGENYGYTF,TGTGCCAGCAGTTTATTCGGGGAAAACTATGGCTACACCTTC
TRBJ1-2,-,-,TRBV4-1,CASSQDSQGFGYTF,TGCGCCAGCAGCCAAGATAGCCAGGGTTTTGGCTACACCTTC
TRBJ1-5,few,TRBD1,TRBV28,CASSQWDRGRSNQPQHF,TGTGCCAGCAGTCAATGGGACAGGGGAAGGAGCAATCAGCCCCAGCATTTT
TRBJ1-1,-,-,TRBV7-9,CASCKTGAEAFF,TGTGCCAGCTGCAAGACGGGGGCTGAAGCTTTCTTT
TRBJ2-2,-,TRBD1,TRBV5-1,CASSLVGQGAGELFF,TGCGCCAGCAGCTTGGTGGGACAGGGGGCCGGGGAGCTGTTTTTT
TRBJ2-6,-,-,TRBV19,CASSPIGGRTGANVLTF,TGTGCCAGTAGTCCCATTGGAGGCCGTACTGGGGCCAACGTCCTGACTTTC
TRBJ2-1,-,TRBD2,TRBV10-3,CAISDPPGGLVYNEQFF,TGTGCCATCAGTGACCCACCGGGGGGACTAGTGTACAATGAGCAGTTCTTC
TRBJ2-3,-,TRBD1,TRBV7-2,CASSLVRGDTQYF,TGTGCCAGCAGCTTAGTCAGGGGGGATACGCAGTATTTT
TRBJ2-1,once,TRBD2,TRBV4-3,CASSQVLAGSYNEQFF,TGCGCCAGCAGCCAAGTATTAGCGGGATCCTACAATGAGCAGTTCTTC
TRBJ2-5,-,-,TRBV5-1,CASNRQGLETQYF,TGCGCCAGCAACCGACAGGGACTAGAGACCCAGTACTTC
TRBJ2-7,-,-,TRBV7-9,CASSLRGHPSYEQYF,TGTGCCAGCAGCTTACGGGGACATCCCTCCTACGAGCAGTACTTC
TRBJ2-1,few,-,TRBV15,CATSRLVSANEQFF,TGTGCCACCAGCAGACTAGTTTCGGCCAATGAGCAGTTCTTC
TRBJ1-6,-,-,TRBV18,CASSLKTGTFSPLHF,TGTGCCAGCTCACTGAAGACAGGAACTTTTTCACCCCTCCACTTT
TRBJ1-4,few,-,TRBV7-9,CASSYMSWEKLFF,TGTGCCAGCAGCTACATGTCATGGGAAAAACTGTTTTTT
TRBJ2-3,-,TRBD2,TRBV5-4,CASSGTSGRSTQYF,TGTGCCAGCAGCGGGACTAGCGGGAGGAGTACGCAGTATTTT
TRBJ1-2,-,TRBD1,TRBV16,CASSQYPGTVINYGYTF,TGTGCCAGCAGCCAATACCCTGGGACAGTGATTAACTATGGCTACACCTTC
TRBJ2-7,-,-,TRBV7-8,CASSSGRASSYEQYF,TGTGCCAGCAGCTCCGGCCGAGCGAGCTCCTACGAGCAGTACTTC
TRBJ2-1,-,TRBD1,TRBV10-3,CAISESSGGLYNEQFF,TGTGCCATCAGTGAGTCGTCAGGGGGCTTATACAATGAGCAGTTCTTC
TRBJ2-7,-,-,TRBV10-3,CAISERSGNYEQYF,TGTGCCATCAGTGAGAGGAGCGGAAATTACGAGCAGTACTTC
TRBJ2-2,few,-,TRBV7-9,CASSFGTLDTGELFF,TGTGCCAGCAGCTTTGGGACATTGGACACCGGGGAGCTGTTTTTT
TRBJ1-6,few,-,TRBV5-1,CASSLGVQGQSPLHF,TGCGCCAGCAGCTTGGGGGTGCAGGGTCAATCACCCCTCCACTTT
TRBJ1-5,-,TRBD1,TRBV19,CASTRTGDGRQPQHF,TGTGCCAGCACCAGGACAGGGGATGGCCGGCAGCCCCAGCATTTT
TRBJ2-7,few,-,TRBV29-1,CSVAGGPVANEQYF,TGCAGCGTTGCAGGGGGGCCCGTTGCGAACGAGCAGTACTTC
TRBJ1-1,-,-,TRBV18,CASSPLLGANTEAFF,TGTGCCAGCTCACCCTTACTTGGGGCGAACACTGAAGCTTTCTTT
TRBJ1-6,-,-,TRBV10-3,CAIRKVAQDSPLHF,TGTGCCATCAGGAAGGTGGCTCAGGATTCACCCCTCCACTTT
TRBJ2-7,-,-,TRBV7-9,CASSLVGGPYEQYF,TGTGCCAGCAGCTTGGTAGGGGGTCCCTACGAGCAGTACTTC
TRBJ2-1,-,-,TRBV28,CASTPLLVGAPHNEQFF,TGTGCCAGCACCCCCCTTTTGGTAGGAGCTCCCCACAATGAGCAGTTCTTC
TRBJ2-7,-,TRBD1,TRBV7-2,CASSKTGTGREQYF,TGTGCCAGCAGCAAGACCGGGACAGGACGCGAGCAGTACTTC